These 19 T cell receptor beta chains share one sample of origin, sequenced in a study of blood T cell repertoires in COVID-19. TCRdb's table, derived via immunoSEQ multiplex PCR, lists solely in-frame clones and lacks some. The table shows some 390,000 clones, with under 90% occurring only once. Sequenced input: PBMCs or T cells enriched from blood (not recorded which). Receptors originate from a woman in her 30s who had recovered from COVID-19.

This chain links TRBV9 with TRBJ2-5; 10 bases fit TRBD1. Germline lookup yields CDR1 SGDLS and CDR2 YYNGEE. This CDR3 contains 15 residues. The V and J ends lost 4 bases and 4 bases, in that order; junction bases with no gene match: 7. This CDR3 reads CASSIDRGLGETQYF. CDR3 bases: TGTGCCAGCAGCATAGACAGGGGGCTGGGAGAGACCCAGTACTTC.

This chain uses TRBV5-6 with TRBJ1-2; TRBD1 matches 7 bases. The CDR3 totals 14 residues. V dropped 0 bases and J dropped 6; count of bases not matched to a gene: 5. Germline CDR1 SGHDT, CDR2 YYEEEE. Written as DNA, the CDR3 is TGTGCCAGCAGCTTGGCCACAGGGGTCGATGGCTACACCTTC. This encodes CASSLATGVDGYTF.

The rearrangement uses TRBV12-3 or TRBV12-4 and TRBJ2-7; D perhaps matches TRBD1 (6 bases). The CDR3 extends over 13 amino acids. V dropped 7 bases and J dropped 4 bases, with 14 bases sitting between them. CDR3 protein: CASTSRGIYEQYF. DNA for the CDR3: TGTGCCAGCACCTCTAGGGGGATTTACGAGCAGTACTTC.

This clone came up once. The chain couples TRBV7-3 to TRBJ2-3; D remains ambiguous. Germline CDR1 is SGHTA and CDR2 is FQGTGA. CDR3 length: 15 amino acids. The ends were cut back, 2 bases at V and 1 base at J, with 10 bases in the middle. This CDR3 reads CASSLGPQGTDTQYF. Here the CDR3 DNA reads TGTGCCAGCAGCTTAGGGCCCCAAGGCACAGATACGCAGTATTTT.

This clone came up once. The chain recombines TRBV11-2 with TRBJ2-3, with 11 bases identical to TRBD2. V trimming: 3 bases; J trimming: 4 bases; junction bases outside the gene matches: 6. Germline values: CDR1 SGHAT, CDR2 FQNNGV. The CDR3 contains 16 residues. The CDR3: CASSFTLGLAADTQYF. The CDR3 coding sequence is TGTGCCAGCAGCTTCACACTGGGACTAGCGGCAGATACGCAGTATTTT.

This clone has only one observation. This chain links TRBV4-2 with TRBJ1-6; D might be TRBD1 (5 bases). V shed 4 bases and J shed 10 bases, with 20 bases lying between them. The CDR3 length is 16 residues. CDR1 is LGHNA, CDR2 YNFKEQ, per germline. CDR3 DNA sequence: TGTGCCAGCAGCCCGCTGAGCGGGGGGGAGAAATCACCCCTCCACTTT. It encodes CASSPLSGGEKSPLHF.

The chain uses TRBV3-1 (or the pseudogene TRBV3-2) and TRBJ1-1, with 11 bases aligning to TRBD1. Germline V gene data show CDR1 as LGHDT and CDR2 as YNNKEL (reference sequence). This CDR3 comprises 15 residues. Trimming cost V 7 bases and J 0 bases; bases outside gene matches: 4. The CDR3 DNA reads TGTGCCAGCACCAAGGGACAGGGGGTGAACACTGAAGCTTTCTTT. As protein: CASTKGQGVNTEAFF.

The chain is built from TRBV5-4 and TRBJ1-3; tentative D call: TRBD1 (6 bases). The germline gives CDR1 SGHNT, CDR2 YYREEE (reference sequence). Trimming left V 5 bases short and J 0 bases short, with 21 bases between. This CDR3 spans 18 amino acids. CDR3 residues: CASSPAPNRAVSGNTIYF. As DNA, the CDR3 is TGTGCCAGCAGTCCGGCCCCAAACAGGGCGGTCTCTGGAAACACCATATATTTT.

The V call is TRBV10-3, the J call TRBJ1-5, with a tentative D call TRBD1 (5 bases). The germline gives CDR1 ENHRY, CDR2 SYGVKD. This CDR3 region has 12 residues. V lost 10 bases to trimming and J lost 6 bases, with 13 bases between them. As DNA, the CDR3 is TGTGCCACCTCCCAGGGTACTCAGCCCCAGCATTTT. Residues: CATSQGTQPQHF.

Only one count was recorded for this clone. One end of the junction does not line up with germline, which may come from a read error. J is TRBJ2-7 and V is TRBV27, with D perhaps matching TRBD1 (6 bases). The germline CDR1 and CDR2 sequences are MNHEY and SMNVEV (reference sequence). This CDR3 region has 11 residues. The CDR3 sequence is CASSSGQSQSF. The CDR3 DNA is TGTGCCAGCAGTTCCGGACAGTCTCAAAGCTTC.

V is TRBV29-1 and J is TRBJ2-5, with D unclear. Looked up from germline, CDR1 is SQVTM and CDR2 is ANQGSEA. The CDR3 spans 11 residues. The CDR3 sequence is CSSGPQETQYF. In DNA form, the CDR3 reads TGCAGTAGTGGTCCCCAAGAGACCCAGTACTTC.

The chain uses TRBV28 and TRBJ2-3; TRBD1 is a possible D gene (6 bases). Germline CDR1 and CDR2: MDHEN and SYDVKM. V lost 5 bases and J 3 bases, leaving 12 bases between the germline ends. The CDR3 contains 14 residues. The CDR3 here is CASSEPRGTDTQYF. As DNA, the CDR3 is TGTGCCAGCAGTGAACCTAGGGGGACAGATACGCAGTATTTT.

A word on this clone: One junction end disagrees with the germline gene, perhaps due to a read error. The chain uses TRBV7-7 and TRBJ2-1; 8 nucleotides align to TRBD2. Germline CDR1 is SSHAT and CDR2 is FNYEAQ (reference sequence). The CDR3 has 16 amino acids. This chain's CDR3 is CASSLLKRGPYNEQFF. The CDR3 DNA reads as TGTGCTAGCAGCTTACTCAAGCGGGGGCCCTACAATGAGCAGTTCTTC.

The chain joins TRBV4-2 to TRBJ2-7, with TRBD2 identical over 13 bases. With 3 bases clipped from V and 3 bases from J, the junction kept 5 bases outside the gene matches. This CDR3 has 16 amino acids. CDR1 LGHNA and CDR2 YNFKEQ come from the germline V gene. The CDR3 DNA follows: TGTGCCAGCAGCCATGGACTAGCGGGAGACCACTACGAGCAGTACTTC. Amino acids: CASSHGLAGDHYEQYF.

This clone was seen a single time. CDR3 sequence: CASSIALDRGILYEQYF. The CDR3 coding sequence is TGTGCCAGTAGTATTGCCCTCGACAGGGGTATACTATACGAGCAGTACTTC. The chain carries TRBV19 and TRBJ2-7; 8 bases line up with TRBD1. The CDR3 has 17 amino acids. Germline loops: CDR1 LNHDA, CDR2 SQIVND (reference sequence). The V and J ends lost 3 bases and 4 bases, in that order; junction bases with no gene match: 14.

The V gene is TRBV12-3 or TRBV12-4, the J gene TRBJ1-2; no clear D gene. The CDR3 has 13 amino acids. Trimming removed 1 base at V and 4 bases at J, with 7 bases between. The CDR3 bases are TGTGCCAGCAGTTTAGGATCAGTCTATGGCTACACCTTC. It specifies CASSLGSVYGYTF.

DNA of the CDR3: TGTGCCAGCAGCCCGATAAGAGGGACAGAGGAACATGGCTACACCTTC. Translated: CASSPIRGTEEHGYTF. The chain is built from TRBV13 and TRBJ1-2, with 7 bases matching TRBD1. This CDR3 region has 16 residues. Unmatched junction bases numbered 15, after V lost 5 bases and J lost 6 bases. Germline values: CDR1 PRHDT, CDR2 FYEKMQ (reference sequence).

The chain couples TRBV29-1 to TRBJ1-2; D is undetermined. V was shortened by 6 bases and J by 5 bases, with 19 bases between the two germline ends. There are 14 residues in the CDR3. CDR1 and CDR2 (germline): SQVTM, ANQGSEA. CDR3 region: CSVVIGGGLYGYTF. In DNA form, the CDR3 reads TGCAGCGTGGTCATAGGTGGAGGGTTGTATGGCTACACCTTC.

This clone was picked up a small number of times. The V call is TRBV7-2, the J call TRBJ2-7, with no clear D. CDR1 and CDR2 from the germline V gene are SGHTA and FQGNSA. Trimming removed 5 bases from V and 2 bases from J, with 13 bases in between. This CDR3 is 14 amino acids long. As DNA, the CDR3 is TGTGCCAGCAGCCACCTACAGTTTACCTACGAGCAGTACTTC. This codes for CASSHLQFTYEQYF.